This T cell receptor (beta chain) was observed in a study of radiation and T cells in renal cell carcinoma. The V gene's germline CDR1 is LGHNA and CDR2 YNFKEQ. The CDR3 spans 19 residues. With 1 base clipped from V and 4 bases from J, the junction kept 12 bases outside the gene matches. Time point denoted: baseline pretreatment blood. Treatment here: 15 Gy SBRT to primary tumor, nephrectomy 4 weeks later. Data came from immunoSEQ multiplex PCR; TCRdb stores just in-frame clones and leaves some out. The sample lists approximately 51,000 clones; approximately 80% were seen once. The receptor's source is a woman in her seventies with renal cell carcinoma. The chain combines TRBV4-2 with TRBJ2-1; 11 bases match TRBD2. This sample comprised blood, obtained from a patient whose treatment included radiotherapy and nephrectomy. The CDR3 loop is CASSQGRIIAGGLYNEQFF. The CDR3, as DNA: TGTGCCAGCAGCCAAGGACGAATAATAGCGGGGGGGCTTTACAATGAGCAGTTCTTC.